Listed here are 18 T cell receptor beta chains from one sample, sequenced in a study of OX40 agonist ivuxolimab in advanced cancers. Some clones are missing from TCRdb's copy, which holds only in-frame ones; the method was immunoSEQ multiplex PCR. The sample has tens of thousands of clones; 75% to 90% are singletons. Sample: CD4+ or CD8+ T cells sorted from blood, taken in a trial of the OX40 agonist ivuxolimab. These receptors all come from an adult with an advanced solid tumor such as melanoma, head and neck, liver or kidney cancer.

The rearrangement links TRBV7-9 to TRBJ2-1, with 10 bases aligning to TRBD2. This CDR3 is built from 16 residues. Germline-derived CDR1 and CDR2 are SEHNR and FQNEAQ (reference sequence). V dropped 6 bases and J dropped 8; count of bases not matched to a gene: 13. The CDR3 loop is CASSFSSGRARDEQFF. Written as DNA, the CDR3 is TGTGCCAGCAGTTTCTCGAGCGGGAGGGCACGCGATGAGCAGTTCTTC.

The V gene is TRBV7-9, the J gene TRBJ1-1; D unresolved. V lost 5 bases and J 7 bases, leaving 20 bases between the germline ends. Germline lookup yields CDR1 SEHNR and CDR2 FQNEAQ (reference sequence). The length of the CDR3 is 15 residues. CDR3 nucleotide sequence: TGTGCCAGCAGCCCCCCGTCTGATAGGGTCGGTGAAGCTTTCTTT. This sequence encodes CASSPPSDRVGEAFF.

The chain couples TRBV2 to TRBJ1-2; tentative D call: TRBD1 (5 bases). Per the germline V gene, CDR1 is SNHLY and CDR2 is FYNNEI. The CDR3 sequence is 15 residues long. The germline V and J ends were trimmed by 7 bases and 0 bases, with 15 bases remaining between them. CDR3 loop: CASMERGLANYGYTF. In nucleotides, the CDR3 is TGTGCCAGCATGGAGAGGGGTCTCGCTAACTATGGCTACACCTTC.

The V call is TRBV10-3, the J call TRBJ1-2, with TRBD1 as a possible D gene (6 bases). Germline V gene lookup returns CDR1 ENHRY and CDR2 SYGVKD. The CDR3 sequence is 16 residues long. The V end was cut by 2 bases, the J end by 4 bases, with 17 bases between. The CDR3, as DNA: TGTGCCATCAGTGAGGGGACACCTGGGAGGGGCTATGGCTACACCTTC. The encoded protein is CAISEGTPGRGYGYTF.

This clone came up once. The chain combines TRBV9 with TRBJ2-3, with no clear D. Germline CDR1 is SGDLS and CDR2 is YYNGEE. V was trimmed by 5 bases and J by 4 bases, leaving 8 bases between them. The CDR3 consists of 12 residues. The CDR3 sequence is CASRGMADTQYF. In DNA, the CDR3 is TGTGCCAGCAGAGGGATGGCAGATACGCAGTATTTT.

The chain recombines TRBV9 with TRBJ2-1, with D possibly being TRBD2 (5 bases). The CDR3 contains 15 residues. Trimming removed 4 bases from V and 6 bases from J, with 17 bases in between. Germline assignment: CDR1 SGDLS and CDR2 YYNGEE. The CDR3 nucleotides are TGTGCCAGCAGCCCGAACCCGGGATTTTTCAATGAGCAGTTCTTC. The encoded protein is CASSPNPGFFNEQFF.

The chain couples TRBV6-1 to TRBJ2-3, with 9 bases fitting TRBD1. The V gene's germline CDR1 is MNHNS and CDR2 SASEGT. The CDR3 covers 15 residues. With 2 bases clipped from V and 0 bases from J, the junction kept 0 bases outside the gene matches. The CDR3 nucleotides read TGTGCCAGCAGTGAAACAGGGGGCAGCACAGATACGCAGTATTTT. Its protein is CASSETGGSTDTQYF.

The rearrangement joins TRBV11-2 to TRBJ2-5; D is undetermined. The germline V and J ends were trimmed by 5 bases and 4 bases, with 8 bases remaining between them. CDR1 SGHAT and CDR2 FQNNGV come from the germline V gene. CDR3 length equals 12 residues. The CDR3 coding sequence is TGTGCCAGCAGCCCGCAAAGAGAGACCCAGTACTTC. Translating gives CASSPQRETQYF.

The chain combines TRBV25-1 with TRBJ1-1; TRBD1 is a possible D gene (5 bases). The germline V gene encodes CDR1 MGHDK and CDR2 SYGVNS. This CDR3 comprises 14 residues. Deletions cut 3 bases from V and 0 bases from J, with 8 bases between. The CDR3 nucleotides are TGTGCCAGCAGTGAGGGACGTTTGAACACTGAAGCTTTCTTT. It codes for CASSEGRLNTEAFF.

This clone was seen once. The CDR3 nucleotides read TGTGCCAGCAGTTCAGCGGGACACGCCAAAAACATTCAGTACTTC. It is translated as CASSSAGHAKNIQYF. V gene TRBV28 combines with J gene TRBJ2-4; possible D gene TRBD2, 7 bases. V lost 4 bases and J 1 base, leaving 11 bases between the germline ends. CDR3 length: 15 residues. From germline, CDR1 is MDHEN and CDR2 SYDVKM.

V usage is TRBV10-3 and J usage is TRBJ1-2, with D maybe TRBD1 (6 bases). V was cut by 10 bases and J by 1 base, with 22 bases left in between. Germline CDR1 and CDR2: ENHRY and SYGVKD. The CDR3 loop spans 16 amino acids. CDR3 sequence (DNA): TGTGCCACCACGGGGACCTCGGGACAAAATAACTATGGCTACACCTTC. It is translated as CATTGTSGQNNYGYTF.

The chain combines TRBV7-2 with TRBJ1-6; no clear D. The length of the CDR3 is 15 residues. In germline, CDR1 is SGHTA, CDR2 FQGNSA. The V gene lost 5 bases and the J gene lost 5 bases, with 13 bases spanning the gap. CDR3 region: CASSARTGNNSPLHF. The CDR3 DNA is TGTGCCAGCAGCGCTCGGACCGGAAATAATTCACCCCTCCACTTT.

V usage is TRBV28 and J usage is TRBJ1-2; TRBD1 matches at 9 bases. J lost 4 bases, V lost 4 bases, and 7 bases had no gene match. The length of the CDR3 is 15 residues. Germline V gene lookup returns CDR1 MDHEN and CDR2 SYDVKM. Here the CDR3 DNA reads TGTGCCAGCAGTTCGCAGGGACAGGGAAGCTATGGCTACACCTTC. This gives the protein CASSSQGQGSYGYTF.

V usage is TRBV6-1 and J usage is TRBJ2-7; TRBD1 or TRBD2 may be the D gene (5 bases each). Germline CDR1 and CDR2: MNHNS and SASEGT. The CDR3 is 14 amino acids. The germline V and J ends were trimmed by 5 bases and 2 bases, with 13 bases remaining between them. The CDR3 is CASSTGRGAYEQYF. CDR3 coding DNA: TGTGCCAGCAGTACGGGACGCGGCGCCTACGAGCAGTACTTC.

The rearrangement joins TRBV6-1 to TRBJ2-7, with TRBD1 identical over 8 bases. The CDR3 runs 14 residues. Trimming removed 3 bases from V and 5 bases from J; junction bases left unmatched: 6. CDR1 MNHNS and CDR2 SASEGT come from the germline V gene. CDR3 sequence (DNA): TGTGCCAGCAGTGACGTGGACAGGGCTGACGAGCAGTACGTC. Its protein product is CASSDVDRADEQYV.

With regard to this clone: This sample also contains other DNA sequences that code for the same CDR3. The chain couples TRBV5-1 to TRBJ2-5; D might be TRBD2 (7 bases). CDR3 length: 16 residues. Between the trimmed V and J ends, which lost 0 bases and 5 bases, there was a span of 17 bases. From germline, CDR1 is SGHRS and CDR2 YFSETQ. The CDR3 here is CASSLEGRGLGETQYF. The CDR3, as DNA: TGCGCCAGCAGCTTGGAAGGGCGGGGGCTAGGGGAGACCCAGTACTTC.

This clone was seen a handful of times. The V call is TRBV9, the J call TRBJ1-1; D is possibly TRBD1 (5 bases). This CDR3 contains 14 residues. Trimming took 0 bases from V and 5 from J, leaving 11 bases between them. The germline gives CDR1 SGDLS, CDR2 YYNGEE. The CDR3 DNA reads TGTGCCAGCAGCGTAGCGGGGGGTTGGACTGAAGCTTTCTTT. Translation: CASSVAGGWTEAFF.

V is TRBV7-2 and J is TRBJ2-1; 9 nucleotides agree with TRBD2. The germline V gene has CDR1 SGHTA and CDR2 FQGNSA. The V and J ends lost 5 bases and 7 bases, in that order; junction bases with no gene match: 9. The CDR3 loop spans 15 amino acids. CDR3: CASSLTSGWGNEQFF. DNA for the CDR3: TGTGCCAGCAGCCTCACTAGCGGGTGGGGGAATGAGCAGTTCTTC.